This T cell receptor beta chain was documented in a study of blood T cells in healthy people across ages. Study as a whole: The template switching approach captured approximately one barcoded beta molecule for every two T cells.

Whole-study findings and limits: Researchers deemed the diversity estimates from one million T cells underestimates.

The use of a sample-barcoded 5' primer and a J-beta primer mix characterized a second PCR of roughly 7 to 12 cycles. Every cDNA molecule carried a tag from a template-switch adaptor bearing 12 random nucleotides. TCRdb recomputed calls from the 5' RACE reads with MiXCR, one row per CDR3 protein. The top ten hold approximately 20% of the sample, which has about 1 million distinct CDR3 sequences, under 45% seen once. CDR3 length: 15 residues. Per the germline V gene, CDR1 is SGHVS and CDR2 is FQNEAQ. Losses at the gene ends were 7 bases for V and 3 bases for J; bases not matched to a gene: 11. This clonotype turned up a few times. No antigen is known for it.

The chain combines TRBV7-8 with TRBJ2-7; 8 positions match TRBD2. The clonotype comes from a woman aged 55-69 years in good health. The sequencing input was blood. DNA for the CDR3: TGTGCCAGCATTATAGGCTCCGGGGGGGGCTACGAGCAGTACTTC. Its protein product is CASIIGSGGGYEQYF.